One TCR beta chain is described in this entry. Germline loops: CDR1 MNHNY, CDR2 SVGAGI (reference sequence). Trimming shortened V by 6 bases and J by 0 bases, and 8 bases separated the two germline ends. CDR3 size: 14 residues. Described time point: pre-treatment sample, taken before nivolumab and TIL therapy. Pleural nodules or supraclavicular lymph nodes made up most of the excised metastases sampled. This was the immunoSEQ v3 assay. Survey-level samples got around 2.1 million read pairs; deep-level samples got about 4.5-6.5 million. TCRdb keeps only in-frame clones here, not all; method: immunoSEQ multiplex PCR. The sample holds more than 90,000 clones, roughly two thirds seen once. The data were obtained in a study of TIL therapy for anti-PD-1-resistant metastatic lung cancer.

The chain uses TRBV6-6 and TRBJ1-4; D is ambiguous. The sequences come from tumor tissue, collected at baseline. This TCR came from a person between 25 and 80 years old with non-small cell lung cancer. The CDR3 region has the DNA TGTGCCAGCAGCTTATTTGCAACTAATGAAAAACTGTTTTTT. Its protein is CASSLFATNEKLFF.